Presented here are 5 T cell receptor beta chains from one specimen sequenced in a study of blood T cell repertoires in COVID-19. Produced via immunoSEQ multiplex PCR; TCRdb's table is partial and in-frame only. The sample holds under 100,000 clones, around four fifths seen once. The sample consisted of peripheral blood. The receptors were gathered from a man aged 45-60 years with acute or convalescent COVID-19.

Only one count was recorded for this clone. This chain uses TRBV1 with TRBJ2-7; no check of the table's D call, TRBD1, against the DNA was made. TRBV1 is a listed pseudogene. The CDR3 length is 14 residues. CDR3 in amino acids: CTSSQAGTHYEQYF. The CDR3 DNA is TGCACCAGCAGCCAAGCCGGGACACACTACGAGCAGTACTTC.

The gene calls are TRBV20-1 and TRBJ1-1; TRBD1 agrees at 9 bases. Germline CDR1 and CDR2: DFQATT and SNEGSKA (reference sequence). V was pared by 3 bases and J by 3 bases, with 2 bases of the junction left unmatched. The CDR3 is 13 amino acids. This CDR3 reads CSASTGGYTEAFF. The CDR3 DNA follows: TGCAGTGCTAGTACAGGGGGCTACACTGAAGCTTTCTTT.

Comments on this clone: Sequence at one end of the junction differs from germline and may be a read error. V is TRBV6-5 and J is TRBJ2-3, with 8 bases matching TRBD1. This CDR3 has 13 amino acids. Germline V CDR1 and CDR2: MNHEY, SVGAGI. The CDR3: CASSYSGTGTQYF. Written as DNA, the CDR3 is TGTGCCAGCAGTTACTCAGGGACAGGTACGCAGTATTTT.

V gene TRBV28 combines with J gene TRBJ2-1; 14 bases are shared with TRBD2. The CDR3 has 16 amino acids. Trimming at V came to 6 bases and at J to 10 bases, leaving 11 bases not matched to a gene. Germline values: CDR1 MDHEN, CDR2 SYDVKM. The CDR3 nucleotides are TGTGCCAGCAGGCGGGGACTAGCGGGAGTTAGCGGCGAGCAGTTCTTC. Translating gives CASRRGLAGVSGEQFF.

The J gene is TRBJ2-3, the V gene TRBV7-6; TRBD2 matches at 9 bases. The CDR3 contains 15 residues. Per the germline V gene, CDR1 is SGHVS and CDR2 is FNYEAQ. V was pared by 4 bases and J by 1 base, with 3 bases of the junction left unmatched. CDR3 sequence (DNA): TGTGCCAGCAGCTCTCAGCGGGGGGGCACAGATACGCAGTATTTT. It codes for CASSSQRGGTDTQYF.